This T cell receptor (beta chain) originates from a study of T-cell memory formation after mild COVID-19. Overall study context: Clusters of TCRs were largely donor specific.

CDR3 length: 17 residues. The V gene's germline CDR1 is SGHRS and CDR2 YFSETQ. J lost 2 bases, V lost 0 bases, and 9 bases had no gene match. Notes on the study in general: Contracting clones, day 15 to 85, had balanced CD4/CD8, and later expanders favored CD4+. Shrinking CD4+ clones resided mostly in CM and EM, and CD8+ ones in EMRA.

In its sample, this clonotype was seen a few times. The target antigen is unknown. MiXCR, applied by TCRdb to the 5' RACE reads, yields one record per CDR3 protein. This table has a few hundred thousand distinct CDR3 sequences, approximately 16% appearing once. The chain couples TRBV5-1 to TRBJ2-5, with 8 nucleotides matching TRBD2. The source is a young man who had mild COVID-19 (a few samples of this study predate the infection). Cell type and time point are not known. The material sequenced was PBMCs or a T cell subset sorted from them (not recorded which). The CDR3 nucleotides are TGCGCCAGCAGCTTGGCCGGGAGGGGGGCCATTCAAGAGACCCAGTACTTC. Translated, it gives CASSLAGRGAIQETQYF.